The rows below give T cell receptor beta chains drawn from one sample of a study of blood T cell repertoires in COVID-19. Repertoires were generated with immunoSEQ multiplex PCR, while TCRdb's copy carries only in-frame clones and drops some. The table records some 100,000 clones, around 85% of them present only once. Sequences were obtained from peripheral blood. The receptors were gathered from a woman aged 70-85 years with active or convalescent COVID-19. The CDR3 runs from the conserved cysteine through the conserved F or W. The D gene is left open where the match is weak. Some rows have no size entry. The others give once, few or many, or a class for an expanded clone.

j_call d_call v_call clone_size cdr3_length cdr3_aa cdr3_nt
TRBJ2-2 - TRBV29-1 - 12 CSGSKAFGELFF TGCAGCGGGAGTAAGGCATTCGGGGAGCTGTTTTTT
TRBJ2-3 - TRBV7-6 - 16 CASSLEGRRDTDTQYF TGTGCCAGCAGCCTGGAGGGGCGGCGTGACACAGATACGCAGTATTTT
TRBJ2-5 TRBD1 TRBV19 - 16 CASSRTGTGGRKTQYF TGTGCCAGTAGTAGGACCGGGACAGGAGGGAGGAAGACCCAGTACTTC
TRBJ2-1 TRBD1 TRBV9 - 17 CASSPRPGQAPYNEQFF TGTGCCAGCAGCCCTAGGCCGGGACAGGCCCCTTACAATGAGCAGTTCTTC
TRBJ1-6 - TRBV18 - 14 CASSPRDNNSPLHF TGTGCCAGCTCTCCAAGGGACAATAATTCACCCCTCCACTTT
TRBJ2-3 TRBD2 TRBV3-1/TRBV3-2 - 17 CASSQVLAGGGTDTQYF TGTGCCAGCAGCCAAGTTCTAGCGGGAGGGGGCACAGATACGCAGTATTTT
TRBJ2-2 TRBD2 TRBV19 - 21 CASSPGAFPSGNFANTGELFF TGTGCCAGTAGTCCGGGGGCCTTTCCTAGCGGGAATTTCGCGAACACCGGGGAGCTGTTTTTT
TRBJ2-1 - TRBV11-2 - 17 CASSFRSGIRSYNEQFF TGTGCCAGCAGCTTCCGTTCCGGGATCCGCTCCTACAATGAGCAGTTCTTC
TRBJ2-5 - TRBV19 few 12 CASSILEGIQYF TGTGCCAGTAGTATATTGGAGGGGATCCAGTACTTC
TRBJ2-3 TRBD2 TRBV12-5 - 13 CASRTSGMDTQYF TGTGCTAGCCGGACTAGCGGGATGGATACGCAGTATTTT
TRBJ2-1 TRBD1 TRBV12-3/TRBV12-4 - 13 CASSPARDRGPLF TGTGCCAGCAGTCCGGCCCGGGACAGGGGCCCCCTCTTC
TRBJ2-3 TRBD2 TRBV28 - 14 CASRTGGSTDTQYF TGTGCCAGCAGAACGGGAGGTAGCACAGATACGCAGTATTTT
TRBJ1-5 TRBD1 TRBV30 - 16 CAWRQPGTGGNQPQHF TGTGCCTGGAGACAACCCGGGACAGGGGGCAATCAGCCCCAGCATTTT
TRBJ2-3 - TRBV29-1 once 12 CSVTMDTDTQYF TGCAGCGTCACTATGGACACAGATACGCAGTATTTT
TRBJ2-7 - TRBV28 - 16 CASSGARVPALYEQYF TGTGCCAGCAGTGGGGCCAGGGTACCCGCTTTGTACGAGCAGTACTTC
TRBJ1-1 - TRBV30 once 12 CAWSEGSTEAFF TGTGCCTGGAGTGAAGGGAGCACTGAAGCTTTCTTT
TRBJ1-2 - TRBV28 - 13 CASSPSLGYDYTF TGTGCCAGCAGTCCATCACTAGGGTACGACTACACCTTC
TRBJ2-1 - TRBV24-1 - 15 CATSDPADPYNEQFF TGTGCCACCAGTGATCCAGCGGATCCCTACAATGAGCAGTTCTTC
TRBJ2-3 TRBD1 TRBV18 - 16 CASSLTGEGGTDTQYF TGTGCCAGCTCACTTACAGGGGAAGGTGGCACAGATACGCAGTATTTT
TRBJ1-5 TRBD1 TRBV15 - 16 CATRRTRDRGYQPQHF TGTGCCACCAGAAGGACCCGGGACAGGGGGTATCAGCCCCAGCATTTT
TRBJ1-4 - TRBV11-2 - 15 CASSLREATNEKLFF TGTGCCAGCAGCTTAAGGGAGGCAACTAATGAAAAACTGTTTTTT
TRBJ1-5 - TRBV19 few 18 CASSIVRSGRGYNQPQHF TGTGCCAGTAGTATAGTAAGGTCAGGGAGGGGTTACAATCAGCCCCAGCATTTT
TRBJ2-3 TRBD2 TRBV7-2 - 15 CASSLGVGGGHTQYF TGTGCCAGCAGCTTAGGGGTGGGCGGGGGGCATACGCAGTATTTT
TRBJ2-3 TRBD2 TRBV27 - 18 CASSPFVGLAASTDTQYF TGTGCCAGCAGTCCCTTTGTGGGACTAGCGGCGAGCACAGATACGCAGTATTTT
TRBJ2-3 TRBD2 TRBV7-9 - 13 CASSRGEAGTQYF TGTGCCAGCAGTCGGGGGGAGGCAGGTACGCAGTATTTT